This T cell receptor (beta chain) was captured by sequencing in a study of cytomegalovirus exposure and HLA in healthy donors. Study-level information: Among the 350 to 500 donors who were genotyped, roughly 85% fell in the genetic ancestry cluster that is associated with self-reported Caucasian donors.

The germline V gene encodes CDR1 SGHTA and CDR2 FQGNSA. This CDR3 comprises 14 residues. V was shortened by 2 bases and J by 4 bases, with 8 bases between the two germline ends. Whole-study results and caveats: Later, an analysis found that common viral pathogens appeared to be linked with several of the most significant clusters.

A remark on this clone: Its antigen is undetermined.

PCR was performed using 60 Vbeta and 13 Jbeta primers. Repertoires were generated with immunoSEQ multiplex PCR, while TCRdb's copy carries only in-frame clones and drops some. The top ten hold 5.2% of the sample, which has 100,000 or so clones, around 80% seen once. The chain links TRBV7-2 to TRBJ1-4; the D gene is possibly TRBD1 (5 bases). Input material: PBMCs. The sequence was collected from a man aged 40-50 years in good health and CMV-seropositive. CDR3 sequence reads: CASSLRGINEKLFF. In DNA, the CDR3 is TGTGCCAGCAGCTTACGGGGGATTAATGAAAAACTGTTTTTT.